Each of the 19 T cell receptor beta chains below was sequenced from the same sample in a study of technical replicates of blood from a handful of donors. Generated by immunoSEQ multiplex PCR, the TCRdb table keeps only in-frame clones and is missing some. The sample yields fewer than 70,000 clones, about 86% seen once. The sequenced sample consisted of PBMCs. Receptors originate from a human donor in good health. Some clones in this sample may be carry-over from other donors' samples.

The chain joins TRBV4-3 to TRBJ2-1, with D maybe TRBD2 (6 bases). Germline V CDR1 and CDR2: LGHNA, YSLEER. The V end was cut by 2 bases, the J end by 8 bases, with 10 bases between. The CDR3 extends over 13 amino acids. The CDR3 protein is CASSQQSGDEQFF. CDR3 bases: TGCGCCAGCAGCCAACAGTCGGGAGATGAGCAGTTCTTC.

Comments on this clone: This sample also contains other DNA sequences that code for the same CDR3. The rearrangement links TRBV9 to TRBJ1-1; D remains ambiguous. This CDR3 is built from 13 residues. Germline loops: CDR1 SGDLS, CDR2 YYNGEE. With 0 bases removed from V and 1 base from J, the gap between germline ends came to 4 bases. The DNA of the CDR3 is TGTGCCAGCAGCGTAGCCGGGAACACTGAAGCTTTCTTT. It specifies CASSVAGNTEAFF.

The CDR3 loop is CASSPPTGGFYNEQFF. In DNA, the CDR3 is TGTGCCAGTAGTCCTCCGACAGGGGGCTTCTACAATGAGCAGTTCTTC. This chain joins TRBV19 and TRBJ2-1; TRBD1 aligns across 10 bases. Trimming took 5 bases from V and 3 from J; bases not matched to a gene: 7. CDR1 is LNHDA, CDR2 SQIVND, per germline (reference sequence). The CDR3 is 16 amino acids.

This chain links TRBV25-1 with TRBJ2-3; D remains unclear. CDR1 and CDR2 (germline): MGHDK, SYGVNS. The CDR3 contains 17 residues. Trimming removed 2 bases from V and 3 bases from J, with 18 bases in between. The CDR3 loop reads CASSEGRGQAETDTQYF. CDR3 DNA sequence: TGTGCCAGCAGTGAAGGGCGTGGGCAGGCCGAAACAGATACGCAGTATTTT.

The chain couples TRBV4-2 to TRBJ2-3; TRBD2 is a possible D gene (6 bases). CDR3 size: 15 residues. Germline CDR1 LGHNA, CDR2 YNFKEQ. Deletions cut 0 bases from V and 4 bases from J, with 11 bases between. The CDR3 reads CASSQEGGGPDTQYF. In nucleotides, the CDR3 is TGTGCCAGCAGCCAAGAAGGTGGAGGGCCAGATACGCAGTATTTT.

The chain employs TRBV27 and TRBJ2-7; 9 nucleotides align to TRBD2. V lost 2 bases to trimming and J lost 2 bases; unmatched junction nucleotides: 7. Per the germline V gene, CDR1 is MNHEY and CDR2 is SMNVEV (reference sequence). CDR3 length equals 16 residues. CDR3 in DNA: TGTGCCAGCAGTTTAGCGGGAGGGTCACGGGCCTACGAGCAGTACTTC. Protein sequence: CASSLAGGSRAYEQYF.

The chain uses TRBV18 and TRBJ2-5, with TRBD1 matching over 7 bases. This CDR3 is built from 14 residues. With 3 bases clipped from V and 1 base from J, the junction kept 2 bases outside the gene matches. From germline, CDR1 is KGHSH and CDR2 LQKENI. CDR3 coding DNA: TGTGCCAGCTCACCGACAGGGCGCCAAGAGACCCAGTACTTC. As protein: CASSPTGRQETQYF.

The V call is TRBV4-2, the J call TRBJ2-1; TRBD2 matches 11 bases. The CDR3 consists of 18 residues. After removal of 1 base from V and 4 bases from J, the junction contained 9 bases not matched to a gene. Germline-derived CDR1 and CDR2 are LGHNA and YNFKEQ. CDR3 coding DNA: TGTGCCAGCAGCCAAGTCGCAGGGACTAGCGGCAAGTACAATGAGCAGTTCTTC. This gives the protein CASSQVAGTSGKYNEQFF.

V usage is TRBV5-1 and J usage is TRBJ2-3; no firm D call. Germline V gene data show CDR1 as SGHRS and CDR2 as YFSETQ. The CDR3 loop spans 11 amino acids. V dropped 0 bases and J dropped 10 bases, with 6 bases sitting between them. CDR3 sequence reads: CASSLGRSQYF. The CDR3 DNA sequence: TGCGCCAGCAGCTTGGGCCGGTCGCAGTATTTT.

This clone was detected only once. The chain joins TRBV19 to TRBJ1-4; D gene ambiguous. Looked up from germline, CDR1 is LNHDA and CDR2 is SQIVND (reference sequence). The CDR3 is 14 residues long. V was shortened by 6 bases and J by 8 bases, with 16 bases between the two germline ends. CDR3 in amino acids: CASRTGLGREKLFF. The DNA for the CDR3 is TGTGCCAGTAGAACCGGGCTGGGGAGGGAAAAACTGTTTTTT.

This clone came up a few times. The gene calls are TRBV7-9 and TRBJ1-6; 8 nucleotides agree with TRBD1. The junction had 2 bases not matched to a gene; V was cut back by 5 bases and J by 8 bases. This CDR3 contains 13 residues. From germline, CDR1 is SEHNR and CDR2 FQNEAQ (reference sequence). The CDR3 region is CASSQGADSPLHF. In nucleotides, the CDR3 is TGTGCCAGCAGCCAGGGGGCCGATTCACCCCTCCACTTT.

This clone was counted between two and nine times. The V call is TRBV19, the J call TRBJ2-1; TRBD1 aligns across 9 bases. V lost 6 bases, J lost 6 bases, and 12 bases stayed unmatched. Germline loops: CDR1 LNHDA, CDR2 SQIVND (reference sequence). The CDR3 length is 16 residues. The CDR3 sequence: CASSWGGTGTINEQFF. Here the CDR3 DNA reads TGTGCCAGTAGCTGGGGGGGGACAGGGACCATCAATGAGCAGTTCTTC.

The chain has TRBV4-1 and TRBJ1-4, with D possibly TRBD1 on 6 matching bases. The CDR3 spans 19 residues. V was shortened by 0 bases and J by 3 bases, with 20 bases between the two germline ends. The germline CDR1 and CDR2 sequences are MGHRA and YSYEKL. Written as DNA, the CDR3 is TGCGCCAGCAGCCAAGATTCGTATGTAGGGGGGGCGCCTAATGAAAAACTGTTTTTT. It yields the protein CASSQDSYVGGAPNEKLFF.

The gene calls are TRBV5-6 and TRBJ1-1, with 8 bases matching TRBD1. Trimming took 2 bases from V and 4 from J; bases not matched to a gene: 7. The CDR3 runs to 15 residues. The V gene's germline CDR1 is SGHDT and CDR2 YYEEEE. DNA of the CDR3: TGTGCCAGCAGCTTATACGAGGACAGGGTCACTGAAGCTTTCTTT. This encodes CASSLYEDRVTEAFF.

This chain uses TRBV11-2 with TRBJ2-5, with TRBD1 matching 9 bases. Per germline, CDR1 SGHAT and CDR2 FQNNGV. CDR3 size: 14 residues. Losses at the gene ends were 5 bases for V and 5 bases for J; bases not matched to a gene: 6. The CDR3 DNA is TGTGCCAGCAGCCAACGGACAGGGGTGGAGACCCAGTACTTC. It yields the protein CASSQRTGVETQYF.

The chain uses TRBV7-8 and TRBJ2-1; 11 bases map to TRBD2. V gave up 5 bases and J gave up 5 bases; unmatched junction bases: 8. The germline CDR1 and CDR2 sequences are SGHVS and FQNEAQ. The CDR3 totals 16 residues. The DNA of the CDR3 is TGTGCCAGCAGCATTGCCCGACTAGCGGGAAACAATGAGCAGTTCTTC. It translates to CASSIARLAGNNEQFF.

The chain links TRBV27 to TRBJ2-1; TRBD2 might be the D (6 bases). V was clipped by 9 bases and J by 8 bases, with 23 bases between them. The CDR3 loop spans 15 amino acids. Germline V gene data show CDR1 as MNHEY and CDR2 as SMNVEV (reference sequence). In DNA form, the CDR3 reads TGTGCCAGTGGGGAACTAGCCTCGTTCGTCCATGAGCAGTTCTTC. It encodes CASGELASFVHEQFF.

The gene calls are TRBV12-5 and TRBJ2-7, with D perhaps TRBD1 (9 bases). CDR3 length: 21 amino acids. Germline V gene sequence: CDR1 LGHNT, CDR2 FRNRAP. Trimming cost V 5 bases and J 2 bases, with 34 bases left between them. CDR3 in amino acids: CASGTGTGRDWWREAPYEQYF. Here the CDR3 DNA reads TGTGCTAGTGGTACCGGGACAGGGAGGGACTGGTGGCGGGAGGCCCCCTACGAGCAGTACTTC.

The chain recombines TRBV4-1 with TRBJ2-3; the match to TRBD2 covers 12 bases. Trimming at V came to 3 bases and at J to 1 base, leaving 8 bases not matched to a gene. Germline V lookup: CDR1 MGHRA, CDR2 YSYEKL. The CDR3 loop spans 18 amino acids. The CDR3 bases are TGCGCCAGCAGCCAGGGCCGACTAGCGGGAGTTGGCACAGATACGCAGTATTTT. Its translation: CASSQGRLAGVGTDTQYF.